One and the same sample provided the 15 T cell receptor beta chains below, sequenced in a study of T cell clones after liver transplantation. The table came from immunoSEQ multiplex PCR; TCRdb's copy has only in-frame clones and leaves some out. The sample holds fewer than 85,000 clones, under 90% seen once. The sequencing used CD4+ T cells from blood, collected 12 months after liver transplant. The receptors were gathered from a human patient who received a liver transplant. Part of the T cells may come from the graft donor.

The DNA for the CDR3 is TGCGCCAGCAGCTGGGACAGGGGTGGAGAGACCCAGTACTTC. Its translation is CASSWDRGGETQYF. The chain is built from TRBV5-1 and TRBJ2-5; 10 nucleotides line up with TRBD1. Germline-derived CDR1 and CDR2 are SGHRS and YFSETQ. This CDR3 spans 14 amino acids. Trimming took 3 bases from V and 4 from J; bases not matched to a gene: 3.

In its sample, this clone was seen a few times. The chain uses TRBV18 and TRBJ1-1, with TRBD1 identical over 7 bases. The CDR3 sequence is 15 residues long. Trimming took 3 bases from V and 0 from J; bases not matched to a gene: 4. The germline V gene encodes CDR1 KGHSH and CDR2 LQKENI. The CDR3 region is CASSPRTGMNTEAFF. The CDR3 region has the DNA TGTGCCAGCTCACCCCGGACAGGCATGAACACTGAAGCTTTCTTT.

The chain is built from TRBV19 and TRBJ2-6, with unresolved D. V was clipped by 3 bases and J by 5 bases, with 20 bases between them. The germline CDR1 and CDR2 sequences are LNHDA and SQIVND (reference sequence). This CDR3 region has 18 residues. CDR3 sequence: CASSMIKTKQSRANVLTF. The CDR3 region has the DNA TGTGCCAGTAGTATGATAAAGACAAAACAAAGTCGGGCCAACGTCCTGACTTTC. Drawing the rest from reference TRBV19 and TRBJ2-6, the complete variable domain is DGGITQSPKYLFRKEGQNVTLSCEQNLNHDAMYWYRQDPGQGLRLIYYSQIVNDFQKGDIAEGYSVSREKKESFPLTVTSAQKNPTAFYLCASSMIKTKQSRANVLTFGAGSRLTVL.

DNA of the CDR3: TGTGCCAGTAGTATCTGGTCAAGGAGGGGCACCGGGGAGCTGTTTTTT. As protein: CASSIWSRRGTGELFF. The J gene is TRBJ2-2, the V gene TRBV19; weak D call: TRBD2 (6 bases). V shed 3 bases and J shed 4 bases, with 15 bases lying between them. The CDR3 extends over 16 amino acids. Per germline, CDR1 LNHDA and CDR2 SQIVND (reference sequence).

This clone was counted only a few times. CDR3 nucleotide sequence: TGTGCCAGCAGTCAAAGGCTAGCGGGAGACGAGCAGTACTTC. Protein sequence: CASSQRLAGDEQYF. This sequence joins TRBV7-9 and TRBJ2-7; TRBD2 agrees at 10 bases. Germline V gene data show CDR1 as SEHNR and CDR2 as FQNEAQ (reference sequence). V gave up 6 bases and J gave up 5 bases; unmatched junction bases: 7. This CDR3 has 14 residues.

The CDR3 DNA reads TGCGCCAGCAGCTTTGGGAATACCTACAATGAGCAGTTCTTC. Encoded protein: CASSFGNTYNEQFF. The genes are TRBV5-1 and TRBJ2-1; D unclear. Germline V gives CDR1 SGHRS, CDR2 YFSETQ. The CDR3 has 14 residues. Between the trimmed V and J ends, which lost 2 bases and 2 bases, there was a span of 8 bases.

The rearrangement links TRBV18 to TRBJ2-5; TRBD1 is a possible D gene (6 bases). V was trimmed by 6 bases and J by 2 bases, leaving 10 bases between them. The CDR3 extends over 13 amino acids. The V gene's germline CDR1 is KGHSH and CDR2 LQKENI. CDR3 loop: CASSPGTQETQYF. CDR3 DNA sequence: TGTGCCAGCTCCCCCGGGACACAAGAGACCCAGTACTTC.

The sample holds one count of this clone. Here the CDR3 reads CASSVDGDRARAQYF. Written as DNA, the CDR3 is TGTGCCAGCAGCGTAGACGGGGACAGGGCAAGGGCCCAGTACTTC. The chain couples TRBV9 to TRBJ2-5; 9 bases align to TRBD1. V lost 0 bases and J lost 9; bases outside the gene matches: 9. This CDR3 contains 15 residues. Germline V lookup: CDR1 SGDLS, CDR2 YYNGEE. The complete variable domain, with remaining parts taken from reference TRBV9 and TRBJ2-5, reads DSGVTQTPKHLITATGQRVTLRCSPRSGDLSVYWYQQSLDQGLQFLIQYYNGEERAKGNILERFSAQQFPDLHSELNLSSLELGDSALYFCASSVDGDRARAQYFGPGTRLLVL.

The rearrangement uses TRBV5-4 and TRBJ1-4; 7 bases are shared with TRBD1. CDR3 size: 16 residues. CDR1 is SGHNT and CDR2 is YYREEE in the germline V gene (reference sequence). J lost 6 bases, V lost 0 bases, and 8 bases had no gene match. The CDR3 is CASSLGGGADYEKLFF. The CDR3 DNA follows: TGTGCCAGCAGCTTGGGAGGGGGCGCCGATTATGAAAAACTGTTTTTT.

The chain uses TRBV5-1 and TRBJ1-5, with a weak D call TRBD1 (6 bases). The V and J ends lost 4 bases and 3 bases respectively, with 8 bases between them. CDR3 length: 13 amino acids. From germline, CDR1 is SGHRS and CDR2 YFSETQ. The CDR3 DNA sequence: TGCGCCAGCAGCCAGGGGACCAATCAGCCCCAGCATTTT. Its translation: CASSQGTNQPQHF.

The CDR3 bases are TGTGCCAGCAGTGCCCTAGGAGGGCCTAATGAAAAACTGTTTTTT. This gives the protein CASSALGGPNEKLFF. The chain links TRBV25-1 to TRBJ1-4; no clear D. V lost 4 bases to trimming and J lost 3 bases, with 12 bases between them. Germline V gene data show CDR1 as MGHDK and CDR2 as SYGVNS. This CDR3 region has 15 residues.

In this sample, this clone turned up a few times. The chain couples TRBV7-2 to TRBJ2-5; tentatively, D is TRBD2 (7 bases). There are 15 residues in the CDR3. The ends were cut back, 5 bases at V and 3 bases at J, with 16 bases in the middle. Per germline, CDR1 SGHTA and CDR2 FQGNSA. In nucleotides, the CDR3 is TGTGCCAGCAGCCCAGGGGACTACCCCGAAGAGACCCAGTACTTC. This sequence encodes CASSPGDYPEETQYF.

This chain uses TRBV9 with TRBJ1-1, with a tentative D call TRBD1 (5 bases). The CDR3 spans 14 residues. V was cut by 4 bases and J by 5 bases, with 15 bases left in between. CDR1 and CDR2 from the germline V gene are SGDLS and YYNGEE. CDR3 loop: CASSPGGGWTEAFF. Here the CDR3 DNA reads TGTGCCAGCAGCCCCGGGGGGGGGTGGACTGAAGCTTTCTTT.

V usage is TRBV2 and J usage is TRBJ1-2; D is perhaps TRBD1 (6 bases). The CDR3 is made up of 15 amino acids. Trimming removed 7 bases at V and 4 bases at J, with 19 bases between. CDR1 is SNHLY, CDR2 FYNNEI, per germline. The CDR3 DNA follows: TGTGCCAGCACCGACCAGGGGCTACCTCTCTATGGCTACACCTTC. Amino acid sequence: CASTDQGLPLYGYTF.

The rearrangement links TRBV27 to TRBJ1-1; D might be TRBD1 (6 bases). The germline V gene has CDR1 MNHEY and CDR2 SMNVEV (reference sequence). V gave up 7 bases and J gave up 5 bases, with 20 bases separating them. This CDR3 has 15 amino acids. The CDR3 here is CASTPPGGRRTEAFF. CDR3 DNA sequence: TGTGCCAGCACCCCGCCCGGGGGGCGAAGGACTGAAGCTTTCTTT.